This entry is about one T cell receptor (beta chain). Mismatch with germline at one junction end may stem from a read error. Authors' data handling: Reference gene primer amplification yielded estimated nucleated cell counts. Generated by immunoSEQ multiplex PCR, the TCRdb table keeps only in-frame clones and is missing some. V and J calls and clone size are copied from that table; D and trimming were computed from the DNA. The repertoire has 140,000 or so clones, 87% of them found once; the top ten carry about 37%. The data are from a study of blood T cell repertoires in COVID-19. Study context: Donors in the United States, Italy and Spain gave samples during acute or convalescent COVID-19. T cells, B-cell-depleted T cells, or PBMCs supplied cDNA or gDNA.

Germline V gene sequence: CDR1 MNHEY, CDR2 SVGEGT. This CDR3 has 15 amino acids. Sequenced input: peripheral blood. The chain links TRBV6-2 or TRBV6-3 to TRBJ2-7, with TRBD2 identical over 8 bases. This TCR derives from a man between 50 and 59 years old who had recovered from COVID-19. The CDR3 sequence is CATSPTRRGAAEQYF. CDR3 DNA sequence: TGTGCCACCAGTCCAACTCGGCGGGGGGCGGCCGAGCAGTACTTC.